Listed here are 21 T cell receptor beta chains from one sample, sequenced in a study of blood T cell repertoires in COVID-19. Sequenced by immunoSEQ multiplex PCR; TCRdb stores in-frame clones only, minus some. The data show roughly 80,000 clones, approximately 90% seen once. Sequencing was performed on peripheral blood. These receptors were taken from a woman older than 75 with acute or convalescent COVID-19.

The genes are TRBV12-3 or TRBV12-4 and TRBJ2-4, with no clear D. The CDR3 consists of 11 residues. Trimming stripped 5 bases from V and 7 bases from J, with 6 bases between. CDR3: CASSPGNIQYF. For the CDR3, the DNA is TGTGCCAGCAGTCCCGGGAACATTCAGTACTTC.

The chain has TRBV28 and TRBJ2-1, with 12 bases lining up with TRBD2. Germline trimming cut 9 bases from V and 0 bases from J; bases unmatched to any gene: 9. Germline-derived CDR1 and CDR2 are MDHEN and SYDVKM. The CDR3 consists of 17 residues. The CDR3 region has the DNA TGTGCCAGTCGACTAGCGGGAGCCTACAGCTCCTACAATGAGCAGTTCTTC. The encoded protein is CASRLAGAYSSYNEQFF.

This CDR3 reads CAWSAQAGNTIYF. Here the CDR3 DNA reads TGTGCCTGGAGTGCCCAGGCCGGAAACACCATATATTTT. V is TRBV30 and J is TRBJ1-3, with D unclear. This CDR3 contains 13 residues. The germline CDR1 and CDR2 sequences are GTSNPN and SVGIG (reference sequence). V lost 1 base to trimming and J lost 4 bases, with 8 bases between them.

The chain links TRBV4-3 to TRBJ1-2, with 7 positions matching TRBD1. The CDR3 is 15 amino acids. Trimming removed 2 bases from V and 4 bases from J; junction bases left unmatched: 7. The germline V gene encodes CDR1 LGHNA and CDR2 YSLEER. In DNA form, the CDR3 reads TGCGCCAGCAGCCAAAGGACAGGACCCTCCTATGGCTACACCTTC. As protein: CASSQRTGPSYGYTF.

This clone was observed a handful of times. The rearrangement uses TRBV6-5 and TRBJ2-5; 10 bases line up with TRBD1. V gave up 6 bases and J gave up 3 bases; unmatched junction bases: 4. The CDR3 covers 14 residues. From germline, CDR1 is MNHEY and CDR2 SVGAGI. CDR3 nucleotide sequence: TGTGCCAGCAGCTCCGGGACAGGGGAAGAGACCCAGTACTTC. The encoded protein is CASSSGTGEETQYF.

This chain connects TRBV18 to TRBJ2-1; 12 bases are a match to TRBD2. The germline V gene encodes CDR1 KGHSH and CDR2 LQKENI. J gave up 9 bases and V 3 bases, and 6 bases lay outside the gene matches. The length of the CDR3 is 15 residues. This CDR3 is CASSPTSGSSFEQFF. CDR3 bases: TGTGCCAGCTCACCGACTAGCGGGAGTAGCTTTGAGCAGTTCTTC.

V gene TRBV25-1 combines with J gene TRBJ2-1; 10 bases align to TRBD2. This CDR3 is built from 13 residues. Germline V CDR1 and CDR2: MGHDK, SYGVNS. V gave up 8 bases and J gave up 9 bases; unmatched junction bases: 7. The CDR3 nucleotides read TGTGCCAGCCAGCCGGGACTAGCGTTTGAGCAGTTCTTC. Translated: CASQPGLAFEQFF. The full variable domain, completed using reference TRBV25-1 and TRBJ2-1, is EADIYQTPRYLVIGTGKKITLECSQTMGHDKMYWYQQDPGMELHLIHYSYGVNSTEKGDLSSESTVSRIRTEHFPLTLESARPSHTSQYLCASQPGLAFEQFFGPGTRLTVL.

The chain joins TRBV30 to TRBJ1-5; TRBD1 agrees at 7 bases. V dropped 4 bases and J dropped 6; count of bases not matched to a gene: 9. CDR1 and CDR2 (germline): GTSNPN, SVGIG (reference sequence). The CDR3 spans 14 residues. CDR3 amino acids: CAWTMGQPGQPQHF. CDR3 nucleotides: TGTGCCTGGACGATGGGACAGCCGGGTCAGCCCCAGCATTTT.

This clone showed up just a few times. The genes are TRBV6-2 or TRBV6-3 and TRBJ2-7; 8 bases are shared with TRBD2. The trim removed 7 bases at V and 0 bases at J, leaving 11 bases unmatched. Germline V gene data show CDR1 as MNHEY and CDR2 as SVGEGT. This CDR3 contains 16 residues. CDR3 protein: CASNPPPSGYSYEQYF. CDR3 coding DNA: TGTGCCAGCAACCCCCCCCCTAGCGGGTACTCCTACGAGCAGTACTTC.

This clone was seen once. This rearrangement joins TRBV5-1 to TRBJ2-2; D call uncertain. The germline CDR1 and CDR2 sequences are SGHRS and YFSETQ. The germline V and J ends were trimmed by 0 bases and 1 base, with 4 bases remaining between them. This CDR3 has 14 residues. The CDR3 spells CASSLVVNTGELFF. CDR3 nucleotides: TGCGCCAGCAGCTTGGTCGTGAACACCGGGGAGCTGTTTTTT.

This chain uses TRBV5-1 with TRBJ2-1, with 8 positions matching TRBD1. The CDR3 totals 14 residues. Per the germline V gene, CDR1 is SGHRS and CDR2 is YFSETQ. V lost 1 base and J lost 8; bases outside the gene matches: 5. The CDR3 nucleotides are TGCGCCAGCAGCTTGCGCAGGGGGCGTGATGAGCAGTTCTTC. Translating it yields CASSLRRGRDEQFF.

The chain combines TRBV5-1 with TRBJ2-7, with a tentative D call TRBD1 (6 bases). The CDR3 covers 15 residues. Trimming took off 4 bases at V and 4 bases at J, with 18 bases between the two ends. The germline gives CDR1 SGHRS, CDR2 YFSETQ. This chain's CDR3 is CASSLEMGAAYEQYF. The CDR3 bases are TGCGCCAGCAGCCTGGAAATGGGGGCCGCTTACGAGCAGTACTTC. Combining the CDR3 with reference TRBV5-1 and TRBJ2-7 gives the whole variable domain KAGVTQTPRYLIKTRGQQVTLSCSPISGHRSVSWYQQTPGQGLQFLFEYFSETQRNKGNFPGRFSGRQFSNSRSEMNVSTLELGDSALYLCASSLEMGAAYEQYFGPGTRLTVT.

The rearrangement uses TRBV3-1 (or the pseudogene TRBV3-2) and TRBJ2-2; perhaps TRBD1 as D (6 bases). Germline values: CDR1 LGHDT, CDR2 YNNKEL (reference sequence). The CDR3 totals 13 residues. The V gene lost 5 bases and the J gene lost 6 bases, with 10 bases spanning the gap. CDR3 region: CASSSQGSGELFF. CDR3 bases: TGTGCCAGCAGCTCACAGGGATCCGGGGAGCTGTTTTTT.

The chain combines TRBV7-3 with TRBJ2-3; TRBD2 might be the D (7 bases). Between the trimmed V and J ends, which lost 2 bases and 5 bases, there was a span of 14 bases. CDR3 length equals 15 residues. CDR1 and CDR2 from the germline V gene are SGHTA and FQGTGA. The CDR3 here is CASSLLAGAGDTQYF. The DNA of the CDR3 is TGTGCCAGCAGCTTACTCGCGGGGGCCGGAGATACGCAGTATTTT.

The rearrangement links TRBV24-1 to TRBJ2-5; 7 bases fit TRBD1. The CDR3 totals 15 residues. J gave up 4 bases and V 4 bases, and 8 bases lay outside the gene matches. Germline values: CDR1 KGHDR, CDR2 SFDVKD. The CDR3 reads CATSEPTGVGETQYF. The CDR3 DNA sequence: TGTGCCACCAGTGAACCTACAGGGGTGGGAGAGACCCAGTACTTC.

The V call is TRBV5-1, the J call TRBJ1-5, with D possibly matching TRBD1 (6 bases). Germline CDR1 reads SGHRS; CDR2 reads YFSETQ. There are 15 residues in the CDR3. Trimming removed 0 bases from V and 3 bases from J, with 10 bases in between. The CDR3 sequence is CASSLDGTTNQPQHF. The CDR3 bases are TGCGCCAGCAGCTTGGATGGGACAACCAATCAGCCCCAGCATTTT. The full variable domain, rest sourced from reference TRBV5-1 and TRBJ1-5, is KAGVTQTPRYLIKTRGQQVTLSCSPISGHRSVSWYQQTPGQGLQFLFEYFSETQRNKGNFPGRFSGRQFSNSRSEMNVSTLELGDSALYLCASSLDGTTNQPQHFGDGTRLSIL.

This clone came up once. The CDR3 region is CATSLGGVGTDTQYF. The DNA of the CDR3 is TGTGCCACCAGTCTGGGGGGGGTCGGCACAGATACGCAGTATTTT. This chain uses TRBV24-1 with TRBJ2-3, with TRBD2 matching over 7 bases. This CDR3 has 15 residues. Germline loops: CDR1 KGHDR, CDR2 SFDVKD. Trimming took 6 bases from V and 1 from J; bases not matched to a gene: 6.

The chain employs TRBV12-3 or TRBV12-4 and TRBJ1-4; D is possibly TRBD1 (6 bases). V was trimmed by 3 bases and J by 14 bases, leaving 13 bases between them. CDR3 length: 12 amino acids. DNA of the CDR3: TGTGCCAGCAGTTTGGGGGGGGCCAGGCTGTTTTTT. Its translation is CASSLGGARLFF.

This sequence joins TRBV6-5 and TRBJ1-5; D unresolved. CDR3 size: 13 residues. V was pared by 8 bases and J by 1 base, with 9 bases between. Per germline, CDR1 MNHEY and CDR2 SVGAGI. In DNA form, the CDR3 reads TGTGCCAGCCGTACTACCAGCAATCAGCCCCAGCATTTT. Protein sequence: CASRTTSNQPQHF.

The chain joins TRBV3-1 (or the pseudogene TRBV3-2) to TRBJ2-7; D unclear. Trimming left V 3 bases short and J 5 bases short, with 5 bases between. This CDR3 has 11 residues. CDR1 is LGHDT and CDR2 is YNNKEL in the germline V gene (reference sequence). The CDR3 region is CASSQTHEQYF. The CDR3 DNA is TGTGCCAGCAGCCAGACACACGAGCAGTACTTC.

This chain connects TRBV6-2 or TRBV6-3 to TRBJ2-1, with 7 bases identical to TRBD1. Trimming took 4 bases from V and 3 from J; bases not matched to a gene: 0. Germline CDR1 is MNHEY and CDR2 is SVGEGT. The CDR3 has 13 residues. CDR3 sequence (DNA): TGTGCCAGCAGTTGGGACAGCTACAATGAGCAGTTCTTC. This sequence encodes CASSWDSYNEQFF.